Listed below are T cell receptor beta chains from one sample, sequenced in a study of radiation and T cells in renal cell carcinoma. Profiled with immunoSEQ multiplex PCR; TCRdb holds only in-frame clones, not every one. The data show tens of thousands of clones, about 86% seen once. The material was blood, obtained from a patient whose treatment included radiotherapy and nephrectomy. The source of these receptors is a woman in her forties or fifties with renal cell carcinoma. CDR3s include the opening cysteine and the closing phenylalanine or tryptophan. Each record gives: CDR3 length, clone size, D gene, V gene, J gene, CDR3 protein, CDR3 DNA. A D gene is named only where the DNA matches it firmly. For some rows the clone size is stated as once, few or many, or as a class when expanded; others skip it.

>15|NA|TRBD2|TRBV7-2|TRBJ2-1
CASSPQSGTSDEQFF
TGTGCCAGCAGCCCACAATCCGGGACTAGCGATGAGCAGTTCTTC
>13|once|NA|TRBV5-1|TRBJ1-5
CASSLWGDQPQHF
TGCGCCAGCAGCTTGTGGGGTGATCAGCCCCAGCATTTT
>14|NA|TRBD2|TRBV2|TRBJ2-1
CASSATGGTYEQFF
TGTGCCAGCAGTGCCACGGGGGGGACTTATGAGCAGTTCTTC
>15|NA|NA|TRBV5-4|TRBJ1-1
CASSFLNGANTEAFF
TGTGCCAGCAGTTTTCTTAACGGCGCGAACACTGAAGCTTTCTTT
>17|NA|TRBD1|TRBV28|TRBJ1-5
CASSLLRDRNSNQPQHF
TGTGCCAGCAGTTTATTGCGGGACAGGAATAGCAATCAGCCCCAGCATTTT
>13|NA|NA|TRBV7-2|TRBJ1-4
CASSLGGDEKLFF
TGTGCCAGCAGCTTGGGTGGGGATGAAAAACTGTTTTTT
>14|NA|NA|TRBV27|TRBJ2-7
CASSFYGRAYEQYF
TGTGCCAGCAGTTTCTACGGCAGAGCCTACGAGCAGTACTTC
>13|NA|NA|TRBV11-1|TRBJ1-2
CASSPTDNYGYTF
TGTGCCAGCAGCCCTACGGACAACTATGGCTACACCTTC
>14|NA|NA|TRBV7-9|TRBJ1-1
CASSITVMNTEAFF
TGTGCCAGCAGCATAACAGTTATGAACACTGAAGCTTTCTTT
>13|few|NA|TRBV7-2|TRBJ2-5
CASSLAGGETQYF
TGTGCCAGCAGCTTAGCAGGGGGGGAGACCCAGTACTTC
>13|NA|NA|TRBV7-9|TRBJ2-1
CASSLPPGDEQFF
TGTGCCAGCAGCTTACCCCCGGGGGATGAGCAGTTCTTC
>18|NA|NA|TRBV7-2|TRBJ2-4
CASSLQRGAEGAKNIQYF
TGTGCCAGCAGCTTACAAAGGGGCGCAGAAGGGGCCAAAAACATTCAGTACTTC
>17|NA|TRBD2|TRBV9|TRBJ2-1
CASSETSGGYRSNEQFF
TGTGCCAGCAGCGAAACTAGCGGGGGGTATCGTTCAAATGAGCAGTTCTTC
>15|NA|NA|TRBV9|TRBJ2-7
CASSVDWESAYEQYF
TGTGCCAGCAGCGTAGATTGGGAGTCGGCCTACGAGCAGTACTTC
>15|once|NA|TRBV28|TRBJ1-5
CASIGRGEGNQPQHF
TGTGCCAGCATAGGCAGGGGTGAAGGCAATCAGCCCCAGCATTTT
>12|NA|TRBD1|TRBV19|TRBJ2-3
CASSIGGQGLYF
TGTGCCAGTAGTATTGGCGGACAGGGGTTGTATTTT
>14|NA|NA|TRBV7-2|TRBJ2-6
CASSLASGANVLTF
TGTGCCAGCAGCCTGGCCTCTGGGGCCAACGTCCTGACTTTC
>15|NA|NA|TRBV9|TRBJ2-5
CASSPSISPGETQYF
TGTGCCAGCAGCCCTTCAATCTCCCCCGGGGAGACCCAGTACTTC
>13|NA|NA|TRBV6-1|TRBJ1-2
CASSEEGANGYTF
TGTGCCAGCAGTGAGGAGGGTGCGAATGGCTACACCTTC
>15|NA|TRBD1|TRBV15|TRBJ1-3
CATSTVEGAVSTIYF
TGTGCCACCAGCACAGTGGAGGGGGCGGTTAGCACCATATATTTT
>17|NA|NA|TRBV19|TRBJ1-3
CASNSDRTAFSGNTIYF
TGTGCCAGTAATTCCGATAGGACGGCCTTCTCTGGAAACACCATATATTTT
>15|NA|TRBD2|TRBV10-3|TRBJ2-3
CAIRGLAGGTDTQYF
TGTGCCATCAGGGGACTAGCGGGTGGCACAGATACGCAGTATTTT
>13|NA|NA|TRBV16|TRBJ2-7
CASSRSVAYEQYF
TGTGCCAGCAGCCGATCGGTCGCCTACGAGCAGTACTTC
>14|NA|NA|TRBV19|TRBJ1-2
CASSIGVRHYGYTF
TGTGCCAGTAGTATTGGCGTGCGGCACTATGGCTACACCTTC
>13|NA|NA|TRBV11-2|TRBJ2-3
CASSLDPGDTQYF
TGTGCCAGCAGCTTAGATCCGGGAGATACGCAGTATTTT
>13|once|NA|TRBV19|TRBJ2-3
CASKESYTDTQYF
TGTGCCAGTAAGGAGAGTTACACAGATACGCAGTATTTT
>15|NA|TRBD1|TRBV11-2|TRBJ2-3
CASSLDRGVGDTQYF
TGTGCCAGCAGCTTGGACAGGGGGGTGGGAGATACGCAGTATTTT
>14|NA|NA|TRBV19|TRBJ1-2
CASSSEGVAYGYTF
TGTGCCAGTAGTAGCGAGGGGGTGGCCTATGGCTACACCTTC
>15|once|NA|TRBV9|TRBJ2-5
CASSVAVTREETQYF
TGTGCCAGCAGCGTAGCTGTGACTAGGGAAGAGACCCAGTACTTC
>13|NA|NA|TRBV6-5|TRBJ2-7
CASSSPGDTRQYF
TGTGCCAGCAGTTCCCCTGGGGACACTAGACAGTACTTC
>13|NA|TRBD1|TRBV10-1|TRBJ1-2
CASSGDRDHGYTF
TGCGCCAGCAGTGGGGACAGGGATCATGGCTACACCTTC
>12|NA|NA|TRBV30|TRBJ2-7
CAWSAWGSEQYF
TGTGCCTGGAGTGCATGGGGCAGCGAGCAGTACTTC
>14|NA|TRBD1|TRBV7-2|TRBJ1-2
CASSGDRGTDGYTF
TGTGCCAGCAGCGGGGACAGGGGTACGGATGGCTACACCTTC
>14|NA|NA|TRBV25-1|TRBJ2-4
CASSRPGEKNIQYF
TGTGCCAGCAGTCGTCCAGGGGAAAAAAACATTCAGTACTTC
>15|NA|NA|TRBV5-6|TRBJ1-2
CASSLDHRRGNGYTF
TGTGCCAGCAGCTTGGACCACCGCAGGGGTAATGGCTACACCTTC
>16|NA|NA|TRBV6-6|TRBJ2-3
CASSWSPRAATDTQYF
TGTGCCAGCAGTTGGTCCCCACGGGCGGCCACAGATACGCAGTATTTT
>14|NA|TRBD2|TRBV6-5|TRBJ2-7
CASRSGRAYYEQYF
TGTGCCAGCAGGAGCGGGAGGGCGTACTACGAGCAGTACTTC
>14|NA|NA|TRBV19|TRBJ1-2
CASSTTNRAGGYTF
TGTGCCAGTAGTACGACTAACAGGGCTGGTGGCTACACCTTC
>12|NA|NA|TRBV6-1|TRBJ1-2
CASTSANYGYTF
TGTGCCAGCACGTCTGCTAACTATGGCTACACCTTC
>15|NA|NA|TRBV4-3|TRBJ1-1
CASSQDRGVGTEAFF
TGCGCCAGCAGCCAAGATCGAGGGGTGGGCACTGAAGCTTTCTTT
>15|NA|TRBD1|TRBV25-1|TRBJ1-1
CASVDQGGEDTEAFF
TGTGCCAGCGTTGATCAGGGGGGGGAGGACACTGAAGCTTTCTTT
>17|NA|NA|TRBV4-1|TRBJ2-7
CASSPIGGNVVPLEQYF
TGCGCCAGCAGCCCGATAGGGGGGAATGTAGTCCCTCTCGAGCAGTACTTC
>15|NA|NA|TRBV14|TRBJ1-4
CASSQVTGASEKLFF
TGTGCCAGCAGCCAAGTCACAGGTGCTAGCGAAAAACTGTTTTTT
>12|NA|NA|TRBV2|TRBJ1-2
CASSEAGGGYTF
TGTGCCAGCAGTGAAGCGGGGGGCGGCTACACCTTC
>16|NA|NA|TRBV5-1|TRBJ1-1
CASTLIGTDMNTEAFF
TGCGCCAGCACCCTTATCGGTACAGACATGAACACTGAAGCTTTCTTT
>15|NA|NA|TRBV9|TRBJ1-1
CASSVGRSMNTEAFF
TGTGCCAGCAGCGTAGGAAGGAGTATGAACACTGAAGCTTTCTTT
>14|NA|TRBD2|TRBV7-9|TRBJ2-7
CASSRAGGSYEQYF
TGTGCCAGCAGCCGAGCGGGAGGCTCCTACGAGCAGTACTTC
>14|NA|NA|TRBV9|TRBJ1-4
CASSVGGPNEKLFF
TGTGCCAGCAGCGTCGGGGGGCCTAATGAAAAACTGTTTTTT
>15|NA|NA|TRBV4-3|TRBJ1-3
CASSQDRTVGNTIYF
TGCGCCAGCAGCCAAGATCGGACAGTGGGAAACACCATATATTTT
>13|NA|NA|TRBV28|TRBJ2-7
CASSSGATYEQYF
TGTGCCAGCAGTTCCGGGGCCACCTACGAGCAGTACTTC
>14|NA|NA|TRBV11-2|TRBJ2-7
CASSLTDGSYEQYF
TGTGCCAGCAGCTTAACGGACGGCTCCTACGAGCAGTACTTC
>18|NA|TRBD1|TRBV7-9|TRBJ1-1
CASSDPMGTGALNTEAFF
TGTGCCAGCAGCGATCCAATGGGGACAGGGGCTTTGAACACTGAAGCTTTCTTT
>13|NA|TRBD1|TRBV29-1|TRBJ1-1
CSVDRQGGTEAFF
TGCAGCGTTGATAGACAGGGGGGGACTGAAGCTTTCTTT
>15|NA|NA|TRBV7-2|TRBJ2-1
CASSLASKLRAEQFF
TGTGCCAGCAGCTTAGCGAGTAAATTGAGGGCGGAGCAGTTCTTC
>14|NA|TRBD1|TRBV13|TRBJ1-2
CASSTTGGNYGYTF
TGTGCCAGCAGCACTACAGGGGGAAACTATGGCTACACCTTC